Below, 15 T cell receptor beta chains from the same sample are listed, as sequenced in a study of T-cell memory formation after mild COVID-19. TCRdb called the 5' RACE reads again in MiXCR, with one record for every CDR3 protein. The sample shows 200,000 to 250,000 distinct CDR3 sequences, roughly 15% of them seen only once. Sequenced: PBMCs or a T cell subset sorted from them (not recorded which). The receptors come from an adult woman who had mild COVID-19 (a few samples of this study predate the infection). Cell type and time point are not known.

This clonotype was detected a few times. The chain couples TRBV18 to TRBJ2-6, with D unresolved. The CDR3 contains 15 residues. The V and J ends lost 6 bases and 0 bases respectively, with 9 bases between them. Germline CDR1 is KGHSH and CDR2 is LQKENI. CDR3 coding DNA: TGTGCCAGCTCTCTGAGGCACTCTGGGGCCAACGTCCTGACTTTC. It is translated as CASSLRHSGANVLTF.

This clonotype was counted only a few times. The DNA of the CDR3 is TGTGCCATCGGTCCGGGAGGTTATGGCTACACCTTC. Its translation is CAIGPGGYGYTF. The V gene is TRBV10-3, the J gene TRBJ1-2; D not resolved. The CDR3 is 12 residues long. The V end lost 8 bases, the J end lost 5 bases, and 12 bases lay between the germline ends. Per germline, CDR1 ENHRY and CDR2 SYGVKD.

The table lists this clonotype with a few counts. The V gene is TRBV12-3 or TRBV12-4, the J gene TRBJ2-1, with D unclear. The CDR3 sequence is 16 residues long. V gave up 0 bases and J gave up 7 bases, with 16 bases separating them. CDR3 DNA sequence: TGTGCCAGCAGTTTAGCTGCCCCTCTACACACGAATGAGCAGTTCTTC. Protein sequence: CASSLAAPLHTNEQFF.

This clonotype was seen a few times. V is TRBV6-6 and J is TRBJ2-1, with a tentative D call TRBD2 (5 bases). The V gene lost 2 bases and the J gene lost 0 bases, with 8 bases spanning the gap. The CDR3 totals 15 residues. Looked up from germline, CDR1 is MNHNY and CDR2 is SVGAGI (reference sequence). CDR3 in amino acids: CASSYEGFSYNEQFF. CDR3 nucleotide sequence: TGTGCCAGCAGTTACGAGGGATTCTCCTACAATGAGCAGTTCTTC.

This sequence joins TRBV5-1 and TRBJ2-3; 9 bases map to TRBD1. With V trimmed by 2 bases and J by 0 bases, 4 bases remained unmatched. Germline V gene lookup returns CDR1 SGHRS and CDR2 YFSETQ. This CDR3 comprises 16 residues. CDR3 sequence: CASSLGQGSSTDTQYF. DNA of the CDR3: TGCGCCAGCAGCTTAGGACAGGGGTCTAGCACAGATACGCAGTATTTT.

This clonotype was seen many times. The chain uses TRBV12-3 or TRBV12-4 and TRBJ2-7; 8 bases fit TRBD2. The V segment lost 6 bases and the J segment 2 bases; nucleotides outside the gene matches: 6. This CDR3 is 14 amino acids long. The CDR3 DNA sequence: TGTGCCAGCAGGACGGGAGCGGGGGCCTACGAGCAGTACTTC. The encoded protein is CASRTGAGAYEQYF.

This clonotype was seen ten or more times. This sequence joins TRBV24-1 and TRBJ2-3; D may be TRBD1 (5 bases). The V gene's germline CDR1 is KGHDR and CDR2 SFDVKD. The CDR3 spans 13 residues. V lost 6 bases to trimming and J lost 6 bases, with 12 bases between them. CDR3 protein: CATSRQGFDTQYF. CDR3 nucleotide sequence: TGTGCCACCAGTCGGCAGGGTTTTGATACGCAGTATTTT.

This chain uses TRBV7-2 with TRBJ2-5, with 7 nucleotides matching TRBD1. CDR1 SGHTA and CDR2 FQGNSA come from the germline V gene. The CDR3 runs to 14 residues. Unmatched junction bases numbered 2, after V lost 3 bases and J lost 1 base. Here the CDR3 reads CASSFNRGQETQYF. CDR3 coding DNA: TGTGCCAGCAGCTTTAACAGGGGCCAAGAGACCCAGTACTTC.

The chain combines TRBV5-4 with TRBJ2-5; a weak D match, TRBD2 (6 bases). This CDR3 has 15 amino acids. CDR1 and CDR2 from the germline V gene are SGHNT and YYREEE (reference sequence). V gave up 0 bases and J gave up 3 bases, with 12 bases separating them. The CDR3 sequence: CASSLGGLAKETQYF. CDR3 sequence (DNA): TGTGCCAGCAGCTTGGGGGGACTGGCCAAAGAGACCCAGTACTTC.

The chain carries TRBV9 and TRBJ2-7; no firm D call. This CDR3 is built from 14 residues. Germline V CDR1 and CDR2: SGDLS, YYNGEE. V lost 0 bases, J lost 0 bases, and 7 bases lay in between. The CDR3 region is CASSVAPFSYEQYF. In nucleotides, the CDR3 is TGTGCCAGCAGCGTAGCGCCGTTCTCCTACGAGCAGTACTTC.

J is TRBJ2-1 and V is TRBV20-1; tentative D call: TRBD2 (6 bases). The V gene's germline CDR1 is DFQATT and CDR2 SNEGSKA (reference sequence). The CDR3 is made up of 14 amino acids. Between the trimmed V and J ends, which lost 6 bases and 7 bases, there was a span of 19 bases. The CDR3 reads CSAHGGFRVNEQFF. CDR3 nucleotide sequence: TGCAGTGCCCACGGGGGATTCCGCGTTAATGAGCAGTTCTTC.

This rearrangement joins TRBV4-2 to TRBJ1-5; 9 bases are shared with TRBD1. Germline lookup yields CDR1 LGHNA and CDR2 YNFKEQ. The CDR3 is 17 amino acids. Unmatched junction bases numbered 8, after V lost 0 bases and J lost 5 bases. CDR3 sequence: CASSQDSAGQGDQPQHF. DNA of the CDR3: TGTGCCAGCAGCCAAGATTCAGCGGGACAGGGTGATCAGCCCCAGCATTTT.

The DNA of the CDR3 is TGCAGTGCTAGAGGAGGGGGATACAATGAGCAGTTCTTC. This codes for CSARGGGYNEQFF. The rearrangement links TRBV20-1 to TRBJ2-1, with a possible D match to TRBD1 (6 bases). The CDR3 contains 13 residues. CDR1 DFQATT and CDR2 SNEGSKA come from the germline V gene (reference sequence). The V and J ends lost 1 base and 4 bases respectively, with 8 bases between them.

This clonotype was seen a handful of times. The chain couples TRBV5-6 to TRBJ1-2, with 7 bases lining up with TRBD1. CDR3 length: 14 amino acids. Per germline, CDR1 SGHDT and CDR2 YYEEEE. The ends lost 5 bases at V and 2 bases at J; junction bases unmatched: 6. As DNA, the CDR3 is TGTGCCAGCAGAGAAGGGGGCGGAAACTATGGCTACACCTTC. As protein: CASREGGGNYGYTF.

In the case of this clonotype: Mismatch with germline at one junction end may stem from a read error. This chain links TRBV5-1 with TRBJ2-7, with 11 bases that match TRBD2. The length of the CDR3 is 15 residues. Per the germline V gene, CDR1 is SGHRS and CDR2 is YFSETQ. As DNA, the CDR3 is TGCGCCAGCAGCTTGGAGGGCCCTACTAGCGGGGGACGTAACTTC. Protein: CASSLEGPTSGGRNF. Full variable domain (missing parts from reference TRBV5-1 and TRBJ2-7): KAGVTQTPRYLIKTRGQQVTLSCSPISGHRSVSWYQQTPGQGLQFLFEYFSETQRNKGNFPGRFSGRQFSNSRSEMNVSTLELGDSALYLCASSLEGPTSGGRNFGPGTRLTVT.